This is a list of T cell receptor beta chains from one sample in a study of OX40 agonist ivuxolimab in advanced cancers. The table came from immunoSEQ multiplex PCR; TCRdb's copy has only in-frame clones and leaves some out. The sample yields fewer than 70,000 clones, over 65% seen once. Specimen: CD4+ or CD8+ T cells sorted from blood, collected in a trial of the OX40 agonist ivuxolimab. The receptors were sampled from an adult with an advanced solid tumor such as melanoma, head and neck, liver or kidney cancer. Each CDR3 is given without its conserved first and last residue.

CDR3aa: SAQGRTNEKLF; len: 11; v_gene: TRBV29-1; j_gene: TRBJ1-4
CDR3aa: ATNPGGANEKLF; len: 12; v_gene: TRBV15; j_gene: TRBJ1-4
CDR3aa: ASSWGARSGNYGYT; len: 14; v_gene: TRBV27; j_gene: TRBJ1-2
CDR3aa: ASSTGQGQETQY; len: 12; v_gene: TRBV5-1; j_gene: TRBJ2-5
CDR3aa: ASSAAGARGGSPLH; len: 14; v_gene: TRBV4-2; j_gene: TRBJ1-6
CDR3aa: ASRKDRAPNYGYT; len: 13; v_gene: TRBV6-6; j_gene: TRBJ1-2
CDR3aa: ASSQDVSGGEVVEQF; len: 15; v_gene: TRBV23-1; j_gene: TRBJ2-1
CDR3aa: ASSLGIGSNEQF; len: 12; v_gene: TRBV7-7; j_gene: TRBJ2-1
CDR3aa: ASSEPGQGAHQPQH; len: 14; v_gene: TRBV6-1; j_gene: TRBJ1-5
CDR3aa: ASGSTNSGANGYT; len: 13; v_gene: TRBV12-5; j_gene: TRBJ1-2
CDR3aa: ASSLGLEADTQY; len: 12; v_gene: TRBV7-7; j_gene: TRBJ2-3
CDR3aa: ASGDSYEQY; len: 9; v_gene: TRBV5-1; j_gene: TRBJ2-7
CDR3aa: ASSLPGSTGELF; len: 12; v_gene: TRBV5-1; j_gene: TRBJ2-2
CDR3aa: ASSRGISGASDEQF; len: 14; v_gene: TRBV11-3; j_gene: TRBJ2-1
CDR3aa: ASSPGAGYEQY; len: 11; v_gene: TRBV18; j_gene: TRBJ2-7
CDR3aa: ASHPGVYSNQPQH; len: 13; v_gene: TRBV28; j_gene: TRBJ1-5
CDR3aa: ASSLSRAGREKLF; len: 13; v_gene: TRBV7-8; j_gene: TRBJ1-4
CDR3aa: ASSLKTRSYNEQF; len: 13; v_gene: TRBV13; j_gene: TRBJ2-1
CDR3aa: ASSPAGTNSPLH; len: 12; v_gene: TRBV11-3; j_gene: TRBJ1-6
CDR3aa: ASSLLSSGELF; len: 11; v_gene: TRBV4-1; j_gene: TRBJ2-2
CDR3aa: ASRKGQPQH; len: 9; v_gene: TRBV6-4; j_gene: TRBJ1-5
CDR3aa: ASSIGPGKETQY; len: 12; v_gene: TRBV19; j_gene: TRBJ2-5
CDR3aa: ASSREGTGYGYT; len: 12; v_gene: TRBV5-6; j_gene: TRBJ1-2